This T cell receptor beta chain comes out of a study of blood T cells in healthy people across ages. Study information: The capture of about one barcoded beta molecule per two T cells was achieved by template switching.

Study-level findings and limits: Strong correlation was found linking TCR beta diversity to naive T cell percentage. The fall in TCR beta diversity per million T cells was roughly linear with age. Underestimates were what the diversity estimates from one million T cells were considered to be.

Then a second PCR, running about 6 to 12 cycles, was carried out with a sample-barcoded 5' primer and a J-beta primer mix. One entry per CDR3 protein results from TCRdb running MiXCR on the 5' RACE reads. The data hold around 2 million distinct CDR3 sequences, with about two fifths observed a single time. Comment on this clonotype: The antigen remains unidentified.

The V end was cut by 6 bases, the J end by 0 bases, with 12 bases between. The CDR3 is 15 residues long. The sequencing sample was made of blood. This chain connects TRBV12-3 or TRBV12-4 to TRBJ2-1; D is uncertain. This TCR was sampled from a human donor in good health. The CDR3 bases are TGTGCCAGCAGGATGAGCCTGAGCTCCTACAATGAGCAGTTCTTC. Translated: CASRMSLSSYNEQFF.